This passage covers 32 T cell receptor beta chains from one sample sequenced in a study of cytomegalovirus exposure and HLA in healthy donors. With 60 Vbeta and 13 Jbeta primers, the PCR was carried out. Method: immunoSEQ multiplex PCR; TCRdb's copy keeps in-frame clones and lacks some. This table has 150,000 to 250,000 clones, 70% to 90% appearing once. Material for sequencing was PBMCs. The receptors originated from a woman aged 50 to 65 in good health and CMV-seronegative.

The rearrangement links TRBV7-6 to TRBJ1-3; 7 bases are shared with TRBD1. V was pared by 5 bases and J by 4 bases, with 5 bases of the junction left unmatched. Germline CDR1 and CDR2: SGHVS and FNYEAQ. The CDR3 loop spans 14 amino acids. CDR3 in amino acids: CASSLTGKGNTIYF. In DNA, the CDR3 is TGTGCCAGCAGCCTGACAGGGAAAGGAAACACCATATATTTT.

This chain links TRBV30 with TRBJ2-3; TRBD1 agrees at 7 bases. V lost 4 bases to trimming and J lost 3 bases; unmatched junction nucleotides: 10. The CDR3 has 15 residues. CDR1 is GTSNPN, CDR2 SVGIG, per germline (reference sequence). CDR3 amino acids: CAWTTLGTETDTQYF. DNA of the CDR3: TGTGCCTGGACCACCCTTGGGACAGAAACAGATACGCAGTATTTT. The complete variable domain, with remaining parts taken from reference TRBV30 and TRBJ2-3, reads SQTIHQWPATLVQPVGSPLSLECTVEGTSNPNLYWYRQAAGRGLQLLFYSVGIGQISSEVPQNLSASRPQDRQFILSSKKLLLSDSGFYLCAWTTLGTETDTQYFGPGTRLTVL.

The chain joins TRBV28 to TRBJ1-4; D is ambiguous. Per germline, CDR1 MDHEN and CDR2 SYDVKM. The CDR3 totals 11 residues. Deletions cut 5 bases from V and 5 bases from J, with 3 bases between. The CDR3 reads CASSLNEKLFF. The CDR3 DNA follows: TGTGCCAGCAGTCTAAATGAAAAACTGTTTTTT.

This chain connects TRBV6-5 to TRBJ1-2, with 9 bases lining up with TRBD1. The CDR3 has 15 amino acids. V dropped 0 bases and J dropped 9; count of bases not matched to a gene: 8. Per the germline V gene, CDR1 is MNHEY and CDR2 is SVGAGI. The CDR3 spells CASSYSRTGDLSYTF. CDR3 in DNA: TGTGCCAGCAGTTACTCAAGGACAGGGGATTTAAGCTACACCTTC.

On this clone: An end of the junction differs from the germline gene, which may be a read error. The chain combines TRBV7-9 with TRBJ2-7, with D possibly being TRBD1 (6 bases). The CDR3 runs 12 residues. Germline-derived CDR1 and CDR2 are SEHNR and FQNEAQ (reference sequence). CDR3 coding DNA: TGTTCCAGCAGCCAACAGGGTTACGAGCAGTACTTC. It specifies CSSSQQGYEQYF.

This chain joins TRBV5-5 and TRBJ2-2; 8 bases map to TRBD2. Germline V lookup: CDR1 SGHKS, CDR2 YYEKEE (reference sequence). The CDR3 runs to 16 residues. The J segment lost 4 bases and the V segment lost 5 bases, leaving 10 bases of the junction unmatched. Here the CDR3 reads CASRSSGTSATGELFF. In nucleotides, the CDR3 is TGTGCCAGCAGATCCTCTGGGACTAGTGCCACCGGGGAGCTGTTTTTT.

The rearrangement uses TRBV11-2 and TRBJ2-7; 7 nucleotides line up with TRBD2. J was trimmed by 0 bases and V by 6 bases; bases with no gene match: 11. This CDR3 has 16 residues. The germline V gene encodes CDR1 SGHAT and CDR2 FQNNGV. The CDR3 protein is CASSFARGRLSYEQYF. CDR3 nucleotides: TGTGCCAGCAGTTTCGCCCGCGGGAGACTCTCCTACGAGCAGTACTTC.

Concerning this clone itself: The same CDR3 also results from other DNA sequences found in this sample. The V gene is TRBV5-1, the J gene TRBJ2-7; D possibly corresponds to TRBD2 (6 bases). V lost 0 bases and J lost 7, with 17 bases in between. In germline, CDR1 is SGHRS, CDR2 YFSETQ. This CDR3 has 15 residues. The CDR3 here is CASSLVDGGLEEQYF. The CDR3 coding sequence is TGCGCCAGCAGCTTGGTTGATGGGGGGTTGGAGGAGCAGTACTTC.

CDR3 sequence (DNA): TGTGCCAGTAGTCCAAGGGGACAGGCCCGGGTTAATTCACCCCTCCACTTT. Its protein product is CASSPRGQARVNSPLHF. The rearrangement joins TRBV19 to TRBJ1-6; 8 bases fit TRBD1. Trimming cost V 5 bases and J 6 bases; bases outside gene matches: 12. CDR1 LNHDA and CDR2 SQIVND come from the germline V gene (reference sequence). The CDR3 length is 17 residues.

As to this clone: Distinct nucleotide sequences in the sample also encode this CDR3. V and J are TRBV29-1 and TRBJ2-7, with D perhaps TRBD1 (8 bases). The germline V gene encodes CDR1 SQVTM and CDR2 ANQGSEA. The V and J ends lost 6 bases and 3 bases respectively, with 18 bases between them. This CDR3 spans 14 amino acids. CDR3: CSVLTGGGSYEQYF. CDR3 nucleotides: TGCAGCGTCCTTACAGGGGGGGGAAGCTACGAGCAGTACTTC.

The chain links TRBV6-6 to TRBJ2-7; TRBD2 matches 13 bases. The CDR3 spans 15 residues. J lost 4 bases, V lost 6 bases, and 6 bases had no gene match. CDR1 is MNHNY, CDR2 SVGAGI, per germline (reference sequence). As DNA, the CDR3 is TGTGCCAGCAGGACAAGGACTAGCGGGAGTTACGAGCAGTACTTC. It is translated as CASRTRTSGSYEQYF.

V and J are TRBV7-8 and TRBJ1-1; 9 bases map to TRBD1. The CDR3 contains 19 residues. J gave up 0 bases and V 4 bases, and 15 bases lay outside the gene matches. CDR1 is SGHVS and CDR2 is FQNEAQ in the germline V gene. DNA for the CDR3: TGTGCCAGCAGCTCCTGGGACAGGGCGGGCCCTGGTATGAACACTGAAGCTTTCTTT. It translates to CASSSWDRAGPGMNTEAFF.

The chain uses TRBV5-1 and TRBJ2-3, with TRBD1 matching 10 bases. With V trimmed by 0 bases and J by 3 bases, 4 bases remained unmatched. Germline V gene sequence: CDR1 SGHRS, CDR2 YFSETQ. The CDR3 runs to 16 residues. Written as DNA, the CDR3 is TGCGCCAGCAGCTTGGGGGACAGGGGTGGGACAGATACGCAGTATTTT. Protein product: CASSLGDRGGTDTQYF. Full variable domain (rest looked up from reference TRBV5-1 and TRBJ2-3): KAGVTQTPRYLIKTRGQQVTLSCSPISGHRSVSWYQQTPGQGLQFLFEYFSETQRNKGNFPGRFSGRQFSNSRSEMNVSTLELGDSALYLCASSLGDRGGTDTQYFGPGTRLTVL.

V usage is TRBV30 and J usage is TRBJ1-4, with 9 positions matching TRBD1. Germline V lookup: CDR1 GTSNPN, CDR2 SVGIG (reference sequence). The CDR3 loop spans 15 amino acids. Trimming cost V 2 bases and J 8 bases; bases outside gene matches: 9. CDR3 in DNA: TGTGCCTGGAGTAAAAGGGGGACAGGGAAGGAAAAACTGTTTTTT. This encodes CAWSKRGTGKEKLFF.

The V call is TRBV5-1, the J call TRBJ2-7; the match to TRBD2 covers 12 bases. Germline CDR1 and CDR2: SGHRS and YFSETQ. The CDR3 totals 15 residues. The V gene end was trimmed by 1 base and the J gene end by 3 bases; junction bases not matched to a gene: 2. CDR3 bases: TGCGCCAGCAGCTTGCGACTAGCGGGGGACTACGAGCAGTACTTC. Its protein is CASSLRLAGDYEQYF.

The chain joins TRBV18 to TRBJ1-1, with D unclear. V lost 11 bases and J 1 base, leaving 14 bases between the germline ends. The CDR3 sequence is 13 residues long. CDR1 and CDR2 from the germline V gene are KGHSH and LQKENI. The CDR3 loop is CAATQAPNTEAFF. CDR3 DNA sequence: TGTGCCGCAACTCAAGCCCCGAACACTGAAGCTTTCTTT.

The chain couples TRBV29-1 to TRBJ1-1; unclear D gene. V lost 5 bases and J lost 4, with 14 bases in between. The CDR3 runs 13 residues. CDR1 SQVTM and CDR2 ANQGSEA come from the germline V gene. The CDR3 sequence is CSVSEVGGTEAFF. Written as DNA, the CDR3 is TGCAGCGTTTCCGAAGTTGGAGGCACTGAAGCTTTCTTT.

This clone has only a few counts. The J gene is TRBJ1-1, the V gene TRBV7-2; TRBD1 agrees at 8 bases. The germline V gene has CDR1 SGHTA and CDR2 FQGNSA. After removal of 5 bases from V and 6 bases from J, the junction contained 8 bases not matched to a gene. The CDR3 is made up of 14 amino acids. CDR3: CASSPGGPKAEAFF. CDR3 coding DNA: TGTGCCAGCAGCCCAGGGGGCCCAAAGGCTGAAGCTTTCTTT.

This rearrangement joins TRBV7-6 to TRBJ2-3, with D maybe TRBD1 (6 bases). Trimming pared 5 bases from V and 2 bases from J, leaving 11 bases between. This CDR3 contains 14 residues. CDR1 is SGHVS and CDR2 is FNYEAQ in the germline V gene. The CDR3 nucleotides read TGTGCCAGCAGCCACAGGGAAACCACAGATACGCAGTATTTT. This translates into CASSHRETTDTQYF.

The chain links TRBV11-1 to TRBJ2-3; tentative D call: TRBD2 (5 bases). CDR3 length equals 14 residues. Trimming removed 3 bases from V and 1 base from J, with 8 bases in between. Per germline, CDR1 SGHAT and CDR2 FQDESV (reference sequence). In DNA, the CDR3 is TGTGCCAGCAGCTTTGACTATGGCACAGATACGCAGTATTTT. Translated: CASSFDYGTDTQYF.

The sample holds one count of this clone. In DNA form, the CDR3 reads TGTGCCAGCAGTCGCCAGGGAAATCAGCCCCAGCATTTT. Protein: CASSRQGNQPQHF. The V and J genes are TRBV6-5 and TRBJ1-5, with a weak D call TRBD1 (5 bases). V lost 5 bases and J 4 bases, leaving 9 bases between the germline ends. The V gene's germline CDR1 is MNHEY and CDR2 SVGAGI. The CDR3 is 13 amino acids.

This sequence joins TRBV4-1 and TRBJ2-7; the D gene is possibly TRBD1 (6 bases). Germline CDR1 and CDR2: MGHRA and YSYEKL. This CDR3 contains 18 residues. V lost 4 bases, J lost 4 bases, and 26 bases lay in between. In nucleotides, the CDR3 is TGCGCCAGCAGCCCGGTTGGAAAGAGCACAGGGCAAAGATACGAGCAGTACTTC. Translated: CASSPVGKSTGQRYEQYF.

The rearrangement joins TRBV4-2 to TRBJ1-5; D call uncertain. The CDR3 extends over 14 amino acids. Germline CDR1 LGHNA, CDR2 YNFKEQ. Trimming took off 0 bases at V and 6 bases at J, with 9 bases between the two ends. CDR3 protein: CASSQEEGIQPQHF. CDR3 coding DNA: TGTGCCAGCAGCCAAGAGGAGGGAATTCAGCCCCAGCATTTT.

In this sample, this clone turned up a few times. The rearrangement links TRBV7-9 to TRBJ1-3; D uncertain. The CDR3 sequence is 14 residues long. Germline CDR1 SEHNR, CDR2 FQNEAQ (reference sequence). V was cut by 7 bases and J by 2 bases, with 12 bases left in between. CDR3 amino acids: CASIVGRTGNTIYF. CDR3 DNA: TGTGCCAGCATCGTAGGGAGAACTGGAAACACCATATATTTT.

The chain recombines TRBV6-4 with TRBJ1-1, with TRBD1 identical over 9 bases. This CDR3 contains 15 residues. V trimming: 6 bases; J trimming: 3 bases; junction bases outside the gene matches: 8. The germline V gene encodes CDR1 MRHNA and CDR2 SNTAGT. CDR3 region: CASRVTQGADTEAFF. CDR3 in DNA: TGTGCCAGCAGAGTCACACAGGGGGCCGACACTGAAGCTTTCTTT.

In DNA form, the CDR3 reads TGTGCCAGCAGCCATTCCGCCAGCAATGAGCAGTTCTTC. Its translation: CASSHSASNEQFF. This chain uses TRBV4-2 with TRBJ2-1; no firm D call. V was shortened by 3 bases and J by 6 bases, with 9 bases between the two germline ends. This CDR3 has 13 amino acids. Per germline, CDR1 LGHNA and CDR2 YNFKEQ.

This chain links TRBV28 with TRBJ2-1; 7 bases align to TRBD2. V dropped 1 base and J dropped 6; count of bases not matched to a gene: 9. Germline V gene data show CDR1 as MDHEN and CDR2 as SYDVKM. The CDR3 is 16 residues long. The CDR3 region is CASSLSRRELFNEQFF. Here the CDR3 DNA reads TGTGCCAGCAGTTTATCTCGGCGGGAGTTGTTCAATGAGCAGTTCTTC. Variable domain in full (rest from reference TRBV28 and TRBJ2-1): DVKVTQSSRYLVKRTGEKVFLECVQDMDHENMFWYRQDPGLGLRLIYFSYDVKMKEKGDIPEGYSVSREKKERFSLILESASTNQTSMYLCASSLSRRELFNEQFFGPGTRLTVL.

The CDR3, as DNA: TGCGCCAGCAGCTTGACTCCGGACAGGGGCGACGGGGAGCTGTTTTTT. Its protein product is CASSLTPDRGDGELFF. The chain joins TRBV5-1 to TRBJ2-2, with 9 bases fitting TRBD1. The V gene end was trimmed by 1 base and the J gene end by 7 bases; junction bases not matched to a gene: 8. The CDR3 totals 16 residues. Germline CDR1 is SGHRS and CDR2 is YFSETQ. Using reference TRBV5-1 and TRBJ2-2 for the parts outside the CDR3, the full variable domain is KAGVTQTPRYLIKTRGQQVTLSCSPISGHRSVSWYQQTPGQGLQFLFEYFSETQRNKGNFPGRFSGRQFSNSRSEMNVSTLELGDSALYLCASSLTPDRGDGELFFGEGSRLTVL.

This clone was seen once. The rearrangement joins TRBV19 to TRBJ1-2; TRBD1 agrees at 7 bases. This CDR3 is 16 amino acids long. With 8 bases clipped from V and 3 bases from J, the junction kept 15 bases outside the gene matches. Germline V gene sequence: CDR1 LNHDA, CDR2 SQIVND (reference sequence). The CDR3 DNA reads TGTGCCAGTCTCAGAACAGGGGCCTCTGTGGACTATGGCTACACCTTC. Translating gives CASLRTGASVDYGYTF.

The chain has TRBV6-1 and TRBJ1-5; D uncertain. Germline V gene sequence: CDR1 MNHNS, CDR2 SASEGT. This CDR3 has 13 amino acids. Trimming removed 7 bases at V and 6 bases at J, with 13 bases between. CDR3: CASKVGGTQPQHF. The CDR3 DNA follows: TGTGCCAGCAAAGTTGGAGGAACTCAGCCCCAGCATTTT.

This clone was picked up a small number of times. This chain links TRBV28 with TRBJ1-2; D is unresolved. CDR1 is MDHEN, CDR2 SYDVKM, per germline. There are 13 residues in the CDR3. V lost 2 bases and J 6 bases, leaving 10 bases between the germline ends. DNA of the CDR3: TGTGCCAGCAGTTTACCCCCCCTTGATGGCTACACCTTC. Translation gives CASSLPPLDGYTF.

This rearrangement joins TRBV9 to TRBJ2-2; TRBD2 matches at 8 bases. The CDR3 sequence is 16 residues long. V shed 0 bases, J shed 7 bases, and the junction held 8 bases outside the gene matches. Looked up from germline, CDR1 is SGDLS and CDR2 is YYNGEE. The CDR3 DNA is TGTGCCAGCAGCGTAGACCCGGGAGGGGTCAACGGGGAGCTGTTTTTT. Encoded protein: CASSVDPGGVNGELFF.